These 3 T cell receptor beta chains were sequenced from one sample in a study of blood T cell repertoires in COVID-19. Produced via immunoSEQ multiplex PCR; TCRdb's table is partial and in-frame only. The data show some 260,000 clones, 80% to 90% seen once. The specimen was peripheral blood. The receptors were sampled from a woman between 65 and 79 years old with COVID-19, enrolled during active disease.

The rearrangement joins TRBV6-5 to TRBJ2-5; D is possibly TRBD1 (6 bases). Germline CDR1 and CDR2: MNHEY and SVGAGI. CDR3 size: 15 residues. V was shortened by 4 bases and J by 7 bases, with 19 bases between the two germline ends. CDR3 protein: CASSWRQEDLGTQYF. DNA of the CDR3: TGTGCCAGCAGTTGGAGACAGGAAGACTTGGGGACCCAGTACTTC.

The rearrangement joins TRBV5-1 to TRBJ2-3; TRBD2 might be the D (6 bases). In germline, CDR1 is SGHRS, CDR2 YFSETQ. Trimming removed 4 bases at V and 2 bases at J, with 11 bases between. This CDR3 is 14 amino acids long. CDR3 nucleotide sequence: TGCGCCAGCAGCCCCGGGGAGGTCACAGATACGCAGTATTTT. It specifies CASSPGEVTDTQYF.

V gene TRBV6-6 combines with J gene TRBJ1-4; D is ambiguous. This CDR3 region has 16 residues. Germline values: CDR1 MNHNY, CDR2 SVGAGI (reference sequence). V lost 0 bases to trimming and J lost 5 bases, with 13 bases between them. CDR3 sequence: CASSYSARLENEKLFF. CDR3 in DNA: TGTGCCAGCAGTTACTCCGCCAGGCTCGAAAATGAAAAACTGTTTTTT.